These 10 T cell receptor beta chains share one sample of origin, sequenced in a study of cytomegalovirus exposure and HLA in healthy donors. Primers for the PCR totalled 60 Vbeta and 13 Jbeta. TCRdb's copy holds only in-frame clones and misses some; the assay was immunoSEQ multiplex PCR. The sample yields around 150,000 clones, approximately 83% seen once. The sequenced sample was PBMCs. The receptors stem from a woman aged 40 to 50 in good health and CMV-seronegative.

The rearrangement links TRBV2 to TRBJ1-4, with a tentative D call TRBD1 (6 bases). This CDR3 is 14 amino acids long. The germline V gene has CDR1 SNHLY and CDR2 FYNNEI. V lost 6 bases and J lost 7, with 15 bases in between. The CDR3 region is CASRQGSVGEKLFF. CDR3 DNA: TGTGCCAGCAGACAGGGATCTGTGGGTGAAAAACTGTTTTTT.

With respect to this clone: One junction end does not reproduce the germline sequence, and a read error may be involved. V and J are TRBV7-9 and TRBJ1-5; 11 nucleotides agree with TRBD1. CDR3 length equals 15 residues. CDR1 SEHNR and CDR2 FQNEAQ come from the germline V gene (reference sequence). Here the CDR3 DNA reads TGTTCCAGCAGCCCGGAGGGGGACAGGGGGGAGCCCCAGCATTTT. Its translation: CSSSPEGDRGEPQHF.

This clone was counted once. This chain links TRBV5-4 with TRBJ2-7; 10 bases are shared with TRBD1. The J segment lost 4 bases and the V segment lost 0 bases, leaving 7 bases of the junction unmatched. Per germline, CDR1 SGHNT and CDR2 YYREEE (reference sequence). CDR3 length: 16 residues. The CDR3 DNA is TGTGCCAGCAGCTTGGAAAGACAGGGGGCTTCGTACGAGCAGTACTTC. It specifies CASSLERQGASYEQYF.

The rearrangement joins TRBV10-3 to TRBJ1-5, with 7 bases aligning to TRBD1. The CDR3 loop spans 15 amino acids. V lost 4 bases and J lost 0; bases outside the gene matches: 3. Germline CDR1 and CDR2: ENHRY and SYGVKD. The CDR3: CAISAGQFSNQPQHF. The CDR3 region has the DNA TGTGCCATCAGTGCGGGACAGTTTAGCAATCAGCCCCAGCATTTT.

The rearrangement joins TRBV6-5 to TRBJ1-1; no clear D gene. Germline CDR1 is MNHEY and CDR2 is SVGAGI. Between the trimmed V and J ends, which lost 2 bases and 3 bases, there was a span of 7 bases. This CDR3 region has 13 residues. The CDR3 nucleotides are TGTGCCAGCAGTTACACGGCGGACACTGAAGCTTTCTTT. As protein: CASSYTADTEAFF.

This clone came up a few times. The chain uses TRBV19 and TRBJ1-5; 8 nucleotides line up with TRBD1. CDR1 is LNHDA and CDR2 is SQIVND in the germline V gene (reference sequence). V shed 1 base, J shed 5 bases, and the junction held 4 bases outside the gene matches. The CDR3 loop spans 15 amino acids. CDR3 nucleotide sequence: TGTGCCAGTAGTATAGTTCCAGGGGGCCATCAGCCCCAGCATTTT. It codes for CASSIVPGGHQPQHF. The full variable domain, rest sourced from reference TRBV19 and TRBJ1-5, is DGGITQSPKYLFRKEGQNVTLSCEQNLNHDAMYWYRQDPGQGLRLIYYSQIVNDFQKGDIAEGYSVSREKKESFPLTVTSAQKNPTAFYLCASSIVPGGHQPQHFGDGTRLSIL.

This chain connects TRBV6-5 to TRBJ2-7, with D possibly being TRBD2 (6 bases). The CDR3 length is 16 residues. Germline V gives CDR1 MNHEY, CDR2 SVGAGI. V dropped 0 bases and J dropped 0 bases, with 12 bases sitting between them. Here the CDR3 reads CASSYSGGENSYEQYF. The CDR3 region has the DNA TGTGCCAGCAGTTACTCCGGCGGGGAAAACTCCTACGAGCAGTACTTC.

The chain is built from TRBV5-1 and TRBJ2-5; TRBD1 might be the D (6 bases). This CDR3 has 15 residues. Germline V CDR1 and CDR2: SGHRS, YFSETQ. The V gene lost 5 bases and the J gene lost 4 bases, with 18 bases spanning the gap. In nucleotides, the CDR3 is TGCGCCAGCAGGGACACAGGACAGAATTTAGAGACCCAGTACTTC. Protein product: CASRDTGQNLETQYF.

The J gene is TRBJ1-5, the V gene TRBV27; perhaps TRBD1 as D (6 bases). Trimming shortened V by 0 bases and J by 6 bases, and 15 bases separated the two germline ends. From germline, CDR1 is MNHEY and CDR2 SMNVEV (reference sequence). The CDR3 consists of 16 residues. The CDR3 here is CASSLSFDRPFQPQHF. The DNA for the CDR3 is TGTGCCAGCAGTTTATCATTCGACAGGCCCTTTCAGCCCCAGCATTTT.

This chain joins TRBV7-9 and TRBJ1-1; TRBD1 matches 8 bases. CDR1 and CDR2 from the germline V gene are SEHNR and FQNEAQ (reference sequence). The CDR3 runs to 16 residues. Trimming took 5 bases from V and 1 from J; bases not matched to a gene: 9. The CDR3 reads CASSQGNRGANTEAFF. The CDR3 region has the DNA TGTGCCAGCAGCCAAGGGAACAGGGGGGCGAACACTGAAGCTTTCTTT. Full variable domain (outside the CDR3, taken from reference TRBV7-9 and TRBJ1-1): DTGVSQNPRHKITKRGQNVTFRCDPISEHNRLYWYRQTLGQGPEFLTYFQNEAQLEKSRLLSDRFSAERPKGSFSTLEIQRTEQGDSAMYLCASSQGNRGANTEAFFGQGTRLTVV.